These 17 T cell receptor beta chains were all obtained from the same sample, sequenced in a study of T cell repertoires in cytomegalovirus infection. Their antigens are not known. TCRdb analysed the reads with MiXCR anew, one entry per CDR3 protein. Among 800,000 to 950,000 distinct CDR3 sequences listed, 32% were seen once. Sequencing used cultured CD8+ T cells from PBMCs, obtained from culture after CMV antigen stimulation. The source is a human donor in good health (CMV status not recorded). Some clones in this sample may be carry-over from other donors' samples.

This clonotype was detected a few times. The V and J genes are TRBV6-5 and TRBJ2-1, with TRBD1 identical over 7 bases. V lost 5 bases to trimming and J lost 6 bases; unmatched junction nucleotides: 7. The germline CDR1 and CDR2 sequences are MNHEY and SVGAGI. The CDR3 loop spans 14 amino acids. DNA of the CDR3: TGTGCCAGCAGTCCGACAGGGTTTCGCAATGAGCAGTTCTTC. Its protein product is CASSPTGFRNEQFF.

V is TRBV27 and J is TRBJ1-2; possible D gene TRBD1, 5 bases. V was cut by 2 bases and J by 0 bases, with 10 bases left in between. This CDR3 has 15 amino acids. Germline V gene sequence: CDR1 MNHEY, CDR2 SMNVEV (reference sequence). The CDR3: CASSLTGATNYGYTF. CDR3 nucleotides: TGTGCCAGCAGTTTAACCGGGGCCACTAACTATGGCTACACCTTC.

This clonotype has a handful of counts. The V call is TRBV7-6, the J call TRBJ1-3; the D gene is possibly TRBD1 (5 bases). The CDR3 runs to 15 residues. Per germline, CDR1 SGHVS and CDR2 FNYEAQ. V dropped 5 bases and J dropped 3 bases, with 14 bases sitting between them. CDR3 sequence (DNA): TGTGCCAGCAGCCTTGGAGGGGCCCTTGGAAACACCATATATTTT. This sequence encodes CASSLGGALGNTIYF. The variable domain in full, with the rest retrieved from reference TRBV7-6 and TRBJ1-3, is GAGVSQSPRYKVTKRGQDVALRCDPISGHVSLYWYRQALGQGPEFLTYFNYEAQQDKSGLPNDRFSAERPEGSISTLTIQRTEQRDSAMYRCASSLGGALGNTIYFGEGSWLTVV.

The sample holds a few counts of this clonotype. The chain links TRBV5-1 to TRBJ2-1; a possible D gene is TRBD1 (5 bases). The germline gives CDR1 SGHRS, CDR2 YFSETQ. Between the trimmed V and J ends, which lost 5 bases and 9 bases, there was a span of 12 bases. This CDR3 comprises 12 residues. The CDR3 region is CASRGPRGEQFF. CDR3 nucleotides: TGCGCCAGCAGGGGGCCTAGGGGTGAGCAGTTCTTC.

The chain employs TRBV9 and TRBJ2-5, with D perhaps TRBD1 or TRBD2 (6 bases each). Germline values: CDR1 SGDLS, CDR2 YYNGEE. This CDR3 is 18 amino acids long. V lost 3 bases, J lost 0 bases, and 21 bases lay in between. The CDR3 loop is CASSADQGGQYYQETQYF. The CDR3 bases are TGTGCCAGCAGCGCCGACCAAGGGGGGCAATATTACCAAGAGACCCAGTACTTC.

This clonotype appeared a few times. The chain is built from TRBV6-5 and TRBJ2-3; D is ambiguous. The CDR3 is made up of 15 amino acids. With 2 bases removed from V and 1 base from J, the gap between germline ends came to 10 bases. Germline CDR1 reads MNHEY; CDR2 reads SVGAGI. CDR3 coding DNA: TGTGCCAGCAGTTACAACTCAATAGGCACAGATACGCAGTATTTT. It translates to CASSYNSIGTDTQYF.

This clonotype has a handful of counts. The J gene is TRBJ1-1, the V gene TRBV7-9; TRBD1 matches 7 bases. Germline V CDR1 and CDR2: SEHNR, FQNEAQ (reference sequence). This CDR3 is 16 amino acids long. Trimming at V came to 1 base and at J to 2 bases, leaving 7 bases not matched to a gene. The CDR3 here is CASSLEGGRVNTEAFF. For the CDR3, the DNA is TGTGCCAGCAGCTTAGAAGGGGGCAGGGTTAACACTGAAGCTTTCTTT.

This clonotype has at least ten counts. The V call is TRBV7-6, the J call TRBJ1-5; D is unclear. This CDR3 is built from 14 residues. From germline, CDR1 is SGHVS and CDR2 FNYEAQ. V lost 1 base and J 1 base, leaving 5 bases between the germline ends. As DNA, the CDR3 is TGTGCCAGCAGCTTAGAGATGAGCAATCAGCCCCAGCATTTT. This codes for CASSLEMSNQPQHF. Filled out from reference TRBV7-6 and TRBJ1-5, the complete variable domain reads GAGVSQSPRYKVTKRGQDVALRCDPISGHVSLYWYRQALGQGPEFLTYFNYEAQQDKSGLPNDRFSAERPEGSISTLTIQRTEQRDSAMYRCASSLEMSNQPQHFGDGTRLSIL.

A few counts support this clonotype. The chain is built from TRBV10-3 and TRBJ2-1; D is uncertain. CDR1 and CDR2 from the germline V gene are ENHRY and SYGVKD. V lost 6 bases and J 3 bases, leaving 9 bases between the germline ends. The CDR3 covers 13 residues. The DNA of the CDR3 is TGTGCCATCAGGGTAGGAAACTACAATGAGCAGTTCTTC. Translation: CAIRVGNYNEQFF.

With respect to this clonotype: This clone may be a read error of a much larger clone one base away. The chain uses TRBV7-6 and TRBJ2-5; 10 bases match TRBD2. The CDR3 is 15 amino acids. CDR1 and CDR2 (germline): SGHVS, FNYEAQ. This CDR3 reads CTSRRLAGVQETQYF. CDR3 nucleotides: TGTACCAGCAGACGACTAGCGGGTGTACAAGAGACCCAGTACTTC.

V usage is TRBV27 and J usage is TRBJ1-5; TRBD1 might be the D (5 bases). The CDR3 runs to 14 residues. The V gene lost 3 bases and the J gene lost 6 bases, with 12 bases spanning the gap. Germline V gene data show CDR1 as MNHEY and CDR2 as SMNVEV (reference sequence). CDR3 sequence: CASSFLGASQPQHF. The DNA for the CDR3 is TGTGCCAGCAGTTTCCTAGGGGCCAGTCAGCCCCAGCATTTT.

The chain employs TRBV7-9 and TRBJ1-2; 8 nucleotides align to TRBD1. The CDR3 spans 14 residues. V lost 4 bases and J lost 8; bases outside the gene matches: 9. Germline CDR1 SEHNR, CDR2 FQNEAQ (reference sequence). CDR3 loop: CASSWTGLPGGYTF. CDR3 coding DNA: TGTGCCAGCAGCTGGACAGGGCTTCCCGGAGGCTACACCTTC. Full variable domain (outside the CDR3, taken from reference TRBV7-9 and TRBJ1-2): DTGVSQNPRHKITKRGQNVTFRCDPISEHNRLYWYRQTLGQGPEFLTYFQNEAQLEKSRLLSDRFSAERPKGSFSTLEIQRTEQGDSAMYLCASSWTGLPGGYTFGSGTRLTVV.

There are a few counts of this clonotype. The gene calls are TRBV7-9 and TRBJ2-1, with 8 bases aligning to TRBD1. Unmatched junction bases numbered 4, after V lost 5 bases and J lost 10 bases. Germline V gene data show CDR1 as SEHNR and CDR2 as FQNEAQ (reference sequence). The CDR3 length is 12 residues. For the CDR3, the DNA is TGTGCCAGCAGCCCGGACAGGGTCGAGCAGTTCTTC. Protein product: CASSPDRVEQFF. Full variable domain (remainder filled in from reference TRBV7-9 and TRBJ2-1): DTGVSQNPRHKITKRGQNVTFRCDPISEHNRLYWYRQTLGQGPEFLTYFQNEAQLEKSRLLSDRFSAERPKGSFSTLEIQRTEQGDSAMYLCASSPDRVEQFFGPGTRLTVL.

The rearrangement uses TRBV5-6 and TRBJ2-5; maybe TRBD2 (6 bases). Trimming removed 2 bases from V and 5 bases from J, with 13 bases in between. The V gene's germline CDR1 is SGHDT and CDR2 YYEEEE. This CDR3 is 14 amino acids long. The CDR3 spells CASSFGGAPETQYF. The CDR3 bases are TGTGCCAGCAGCTTTGGAGGGGCACCGGAGACCCAGTACTTC.

V usage is TRBV6-5 and J usage is TRBJ2-3; 8 bases match TRBD2. This CDR3 has 17 amino acids. CDR1 MNHEY and CDR2 SVGAGI come from the germline V gene. Unmatched junction bases numbered 6, after V lost 0 bases and J lost 1 base. This CDR3 reads CASSYSPGGYRTDTQYF. The CDR3 region has the DNA TGTGCCAGCAGTTACTCCCCGGGGGGGTATCGCACAGATACGCAGTATTTT.

This clonotype appeared a few times. The chain couples TRBV12-3 or TRBV12-4 to TRBJ2-1; D not resolved. V lost 5 bases to trimming and J lost 8 bases, with 13 bases between them. The length of the CDR3 is 13 residues. The CDR3 nucleotides are TGTGCCAGCAGTCGTACTCGATTGGATGAGCAGTTCTTC. Translated, it gives CASSRTRLDEQFF.

The chain joins TRBV4-3 to TRBJ2-1; D gene unclear. Between the trimmed V and J ends, which lost 3 bases and 2 bases, there was a span of 17 bases. Germline assignment: CDR1 LGHNA and CDR2 YSLEER. The CDR3 covers 17 residues. The CDR3 sequence: CASSQRPMSEPYNEQFF. The CDR3 DNA reads TGCGCCAGCAGCCAGAGGCCGATGTCAGAACCCTACAATGAGCAGTTCTTC.